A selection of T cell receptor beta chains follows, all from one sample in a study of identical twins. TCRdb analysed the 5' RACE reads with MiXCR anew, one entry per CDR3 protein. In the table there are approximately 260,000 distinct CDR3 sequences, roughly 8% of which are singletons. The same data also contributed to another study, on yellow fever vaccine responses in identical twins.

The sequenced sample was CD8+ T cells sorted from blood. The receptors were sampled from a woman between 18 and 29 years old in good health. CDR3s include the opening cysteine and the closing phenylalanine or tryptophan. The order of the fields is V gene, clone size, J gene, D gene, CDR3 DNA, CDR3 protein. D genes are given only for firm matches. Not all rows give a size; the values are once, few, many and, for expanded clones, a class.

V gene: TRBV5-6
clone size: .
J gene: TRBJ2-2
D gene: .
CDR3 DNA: TGTGCCAGCAGCTTAGGGGTCGAGAACACCGGGGAGCTGTTTTTT
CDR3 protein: CASSLGVENTGELFF

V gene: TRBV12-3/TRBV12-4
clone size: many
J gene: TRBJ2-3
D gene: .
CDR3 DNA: TGTGCCAGCAGTTCGACTATGGCAGTCACAGATACGCAGTATTTT
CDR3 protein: CASSSTMAVTDTQYF

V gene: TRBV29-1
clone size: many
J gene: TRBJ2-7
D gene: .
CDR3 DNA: TGCAGCGTTGGCGACGGTCTCCACTACGAGCAGTACTTC
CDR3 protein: CSVGDGLHYEQYF

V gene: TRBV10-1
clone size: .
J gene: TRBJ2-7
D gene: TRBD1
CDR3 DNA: TGCGCCAGCAGTGAGAGAACAGGGGGCTCCTACGAGCAGTACTTC
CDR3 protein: CASSERTGGSYEQYF

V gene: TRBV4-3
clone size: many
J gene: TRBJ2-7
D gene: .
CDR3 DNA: TGCGCCAGCAAAGACAGCGCTCTCTCCTACGAGCAGTACTTC
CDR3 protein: CASKDSALSYEQYF

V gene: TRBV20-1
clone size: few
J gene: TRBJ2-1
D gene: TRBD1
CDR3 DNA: TGCAGTGCTAGAGAGCTTAGGCAGGGGGCTTCCTACAATGAGCAGTTCTTC
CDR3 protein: CSARELRQGASYNEQFF

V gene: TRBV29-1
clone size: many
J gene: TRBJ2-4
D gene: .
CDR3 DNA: TGCAGCGTTGAAGACGCGCGTCAGTACTTC
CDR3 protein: CSVEDARQYF

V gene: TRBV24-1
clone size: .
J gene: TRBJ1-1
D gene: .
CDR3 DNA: TGTGCCACCAGTGATTTGTGGACACAGTTGAACACTGAAGCTTTCTTT
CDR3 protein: CATSDLWTQLNTEAFF

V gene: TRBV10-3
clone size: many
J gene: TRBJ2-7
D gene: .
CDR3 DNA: TGTGCCATCAGTGAGGGACTTATGACCTCCTACGAGCAGTACTTC
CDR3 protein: CAISEGLMTSYEQYF

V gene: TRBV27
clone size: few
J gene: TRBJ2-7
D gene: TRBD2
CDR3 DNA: TGTGCCAGCGCTACTAGCGGGAGAGGCTACGAGCAGTACTTC
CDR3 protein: CASATSGRGYEQYF

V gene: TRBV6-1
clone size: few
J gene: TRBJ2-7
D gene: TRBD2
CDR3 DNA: TGTGCCAGCAGATCAAAGGTGGGACTAGTGGGCGAGCAGTACTTC
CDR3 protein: CASRSKVGLVGEQYF

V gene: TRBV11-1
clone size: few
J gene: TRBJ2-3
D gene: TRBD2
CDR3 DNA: TGTGCCAGCAGCTTAGGAGCTAGCGGGGGGGCGGATACGCAGTATTTT
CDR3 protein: CASSLGASGGADTQYF

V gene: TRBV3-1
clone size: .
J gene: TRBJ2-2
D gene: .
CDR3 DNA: TGTGCCAGCAGCCAAGACCTTACCGGGGAGCTGTTTTTT
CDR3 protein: CASSQDLTGELFF

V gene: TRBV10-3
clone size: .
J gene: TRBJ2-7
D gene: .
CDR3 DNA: TGTGCCATCAGTGAGATCGACAGATCCTACGAGCAGTACTTC
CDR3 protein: CAISEIDRSYEQYF

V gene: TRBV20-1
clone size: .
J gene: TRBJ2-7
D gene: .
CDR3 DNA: TGCAGTGCTAGAGATTTGGACAGTACCTACGAGCAGTACTTC
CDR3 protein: CSARDLDSTYEQYF

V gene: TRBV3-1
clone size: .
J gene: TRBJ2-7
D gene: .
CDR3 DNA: TGTGCCAGCAGCTTTACGGGGGAAATCTACGAGCAGTACTTC
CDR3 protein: CASSFTGEIYEQYF

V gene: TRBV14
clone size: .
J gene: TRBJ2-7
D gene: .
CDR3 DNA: TGTGCCAGCAGCCAAGAGGACCCCGTGACGGACGAGCAGTACTTC
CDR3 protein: CASSQEDPVTDEQYF

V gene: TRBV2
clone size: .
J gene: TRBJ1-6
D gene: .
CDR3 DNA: TGTGCCAGCAGTGAAATTCGGAATTCACCCCTCCACTTT
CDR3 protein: CASSEIRNSPLHF

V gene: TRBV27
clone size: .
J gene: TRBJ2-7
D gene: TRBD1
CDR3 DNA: TGTGCCAGCAGGGAGGGACAGGCCTACTACGAGCAGTACTTC
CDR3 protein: CASREGQAYYEQYF

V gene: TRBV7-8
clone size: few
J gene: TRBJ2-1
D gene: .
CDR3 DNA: TGTGCCAGCAGCTTAGCGAGGCGGGATAGCTCCTACAATGAGCAGTTCTTC
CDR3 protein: CASSLARRDSSYNEQFF

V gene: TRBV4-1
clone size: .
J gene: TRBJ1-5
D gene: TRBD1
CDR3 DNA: TGCGCCAGCAGCCAAGATGGGACAGGGGAAGGGCAGCCCCAGCATTTT
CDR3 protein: CASSQDGTGEGQPQHF

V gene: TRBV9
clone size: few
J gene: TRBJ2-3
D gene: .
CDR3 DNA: TGTGCCAGCAGCGAAGGGGTTTCGACAGATACGCAGTATTTT
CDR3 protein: CASSEGVSTDTQYF

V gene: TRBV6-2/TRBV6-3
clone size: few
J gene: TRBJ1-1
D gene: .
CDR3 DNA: TGTGCCAGCAGAATAGGGATATCGAACACTGAAGCTTTCTTT
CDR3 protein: CASRIGISNTEAFF

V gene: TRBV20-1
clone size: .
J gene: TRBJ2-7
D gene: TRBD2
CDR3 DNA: TGCAGTGCTAACACCTTTTCGGGGGGGAACTACGAGCAGTACTTC
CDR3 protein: CSANTFSGGNYEQYF